This T cell receptor (beta chain) is from a study of cytomegalovirus exposure and HLA in healthy donors. Regarding the study as a whole: HLA allele associations emerged for roughly 17,000 TCR beta sequences in a later analysis, at 0.05 false discovery rate. Researchers counted around 170 TCR beta chains as cytomegalovirus-associated. V- and J-gene trimming in TCR beta was tied to a missense DCLRE1C variant by an analysis performed later. Presence/absence analyses assumed roughly uniform sequencing depth across donors, which may not hold.

The PCR was carried out with 60 Vbeta primers and 13 Jbeta primers. This table comes from immunoSEQ multiplex PCR, and its TCRdb copy is limited to in-frame clones, with some not included. The top ten clones hold 5% to 6.5% of a sample with some 120,000 clones, about four fifths of them seen once. Details on this clone: Antigen specificity is unknown. One end of the junction is discordant with germline, which a read error may explain.

Germline V gene lookup returns CDR1 SSHAT and CDR2 FNYEAQ (reference sequence). The CDR3 runs to 15 residues. This receptor was obtained from a man younger than 40 in good health and CMV-seronegative. Sequencing used PBMCs. The chain couples TRBV7-7 to TRBJ2-1; 11 positions agree with TRBD2. The CDR3 here is CASSLGSGRAHEQFF. The CDR3 DNA is TGTGCTAGCAGCTTAGGTAGCGGGAGGGCCCATGAGCAGTTCTTC.